This T cell receptor beta chain was retrieved from a study of blood T cells in healthy people across ages. Isolating PBMCs gave at least 6.5 million of these cells per sample. Remarks on this clonotype: A read error may explain this, as a much larger clone is one base away.

A second PCR of roughly 6 to 12 cycles used a sample-barcoded 5' primer and a J-beta primer mix. The authors tagged each cDNA molecule using a template-switch adaptor with 12 random nucleotides. Each CDR3 protein is one row after TCRdb ran MiXCR on the 5' RACE reads. The sample includes some 900,000 distinct CDR3 sequences, 45% to 50% of them seen just once. Germline CDR1 and CDR2: SGHRS and YFSETQ. This CDR3 is built from 14 residues. This clonotype originated in a young man in good health. The V gene is TRBV5-1, the J gene TRBJ2-7; 7 positions agree with TRBD1. What was sequenced was blood. DNA of the CDR3: TGCGCCAGCGGCTTAACAGGGGATTCCTACGAGCAGTACTTC. It is translated as CASGLTGDSYEQYF.